This paragraph covers one T cell receptor (beta chain) sequence. V was cut by 2 bases and J by 7 bases, with 8 bases left in between. The CDR3 loop spans 12 amino acids. These data originate in a study of blood T cell repertoires in COVID-19. Some clones are missing from TCRdb's copy, which holds only in-frame ones; the method was immunoSEQ multiplex PCR. Found here are 150,000 to 200,000 clones, 94% of them singletons; the top ten hold 0.76%. The V call is TRBV12-3 or TRBV12-4, the J call TRBJ1-2; tentative D call: TRBD1 (6 bases). This receptor was taken from a man aged 30 to 39 with COVID-19, enrolled during active disease. Sequenced material: peripheral blood. In DNA, the CDR3 is TGTGCCAGCAGTTTATCAGGGGTTGGCTACACCTTC. This translates into CASSLSGVGYTF.